Presented here are 24 T cell receptor beta chains from one specimen sequenced in a study of blood T cell repertoires in COVID-19. Only in-frame clones appear in the TCRdb table, and some are missing; sequencing was by immunoSEQ multiplex PCR. The sample comprises about 190,000 clones, less than 85% of which are singletons, and around 12% rests with the top ten. The sample was peripheral blood. The receptors originated from a woman between 50 and 59 years old with acute or convalescent COVID-19.

V is TRBV18 and J is TRBJ1-5, with 9 positions matching TRBD1. The CDR3 extends over 15 amino acids. Germline values: CDR1 KGHSH, CDR2 LQKENI. V was clipped by 3 bases and J by 6 bases; unmatched bases: 6. CDR3 sequence reads: CASSPGGTGSQPQHF. Written as DNA, the CDR3 is TGTGCCAGCTCACCGGGAGGGACAGGGAGTCAGCCCCAGCATTTT. Drawing the rest from reference TRBV18 and TRBJ1-5, the complete variable domain is NAGVMQNPRHLVRRRGQEARLRCSPMKGHSHVYWYRQLPEEGLKFMVYLQKENIIDESGMPKERFSAEFPKEGPSILRIQQVVRGDSAAYFCASSPGGTGSQPQHFGDGTRLSIL.

The J gene is TRBJ1-2, the V gene TRBV9, with 7 bases that match TRBD1. This CDR3 contains 15 residues. Unmatched junction bases numbered 12, after V lost 3 bases and J lost 7 bases. Germline values: CDR1 SGDLS, CDR2 YYNGEE. The CDR3 sequence: CASSGGRQGLSGYTF. The DNA for the CDR3 is TGTGCCAGCAGCGGGGGGAGACAGGGCCTCTCTGGCTACACCTTC.

This rearrangement joins TRBV18 to TRBJ2-1; 11 bases line up with TRBD2. This CDR3 region has 14 residues. CDR1 and CDR2 (germline): KGHSH, LQKENI. V was pared by 4 bases and J by 5 bases, with 1 base of the junction left unmatched. The CDR3 sequence: CASSLAGGDNEQFF. The CDR3 bases are TGTGCCAGCTCACTAGCGGGGGGGGACAATGAGCAGTTCTTC.

There are a few counts of this clone. The genes are TRBV24-1 and TRBJ2-3; D perhaps matches TRBD1 (6 bases). The CDR3 has 15 amino acids. Germline CDR1 reads KGHDR; CDR2 reads SFDVKD. Trimming removed 4 bases at V and 4 bases at J, with 14 bases between. In DNA, the CDR3 is TGTGCCACCAGTGACGCCGGGACAAAAGCAGATACGCAGTATTTT. It is translated as CATSDAGTKADTQYF.

This sequence joins TRBV19 and TRBJ2-1, with 9 positions matching TRBD2. The J segment lost 7 bases and the V segment lost 3 bases, leaving 7 bases of the junction unmatched. The CDR3 length is 15 residues. Germline CDR1 is LNHDA and CDR2 is SQIVND (reference sequence). CDR3: CASSMVSGSRNEQFF. In DNA form, the CDR3 reads TGTGCCAGTAGTATGGTTAGCGGGAGTAGGAATGAGCAGTTCTTC.

The chain recombines TRBV2 with TRBJ1-5; no clear D. Trimming shortened V by 7 bases and J by 6 bases, and 19 bases separated the two germline ends. CDR3 size: 15 residues. From germline, CDR1 is SNHLY and CDR2 FYNNEI. CDR3 loop: CASTTRSGESQPQHF. The DNA of the CDR3 is TGTGCCAGCACGACGAGGAGCGGGGAGAGTCAGCCCCAGCATTTT.

Remarks on this clone: At one end the junction does not follow the germline gene, possibly because of a read error. The CDR3 spells CATRGTHGGSYQPQHF. The CDR3 nucleotides read TGTGCCACCCGGGGAACACACGGAGGTAGCTATCAGCCCCAGCATTTT. The chain joins TRBV19 to TRBJ1-5; no clear D gene. The germline V gene has CDR1 LNHDA and CDR2 SQIVND (reference sequence). The CDR3 is 16 residues long.

This chain joins TRBV5-6 and TRBJ1-3; D gene unclear. Trimming removed 4 bases from V and 0 bases from J, with 11 bases in between. Germline CDR1 reads SGHDT; CDR2 reads YYEEEE. CDR3 size: 15 residues. The CDR3 region has the DNA TGTGCCAGCAGCCTTTTCGGGAACTCTGGAAACACCATATATTTT. Translated: CASSLFGNSGNTIYF.

The chain combines TRBV9 with TRBJ2-5; possibly TRBD2 for D (5 bases). The CDR3 is made up of 14 amino acids. Germline V gene data show CDR1 as SGDLS and CDR2 as YYNGEE. Trimming cost V 0 bases and J 3 bases, with 9 bases left between them. CDR3 bases: TGTGCCAGCAGCGTAGAGGACGGGGAAGAGACCCAGTACTTC. This codes for CASSVEDGEETQYF.

The J gene is TRBJ2-7, the V gene TRBV27; TRBD2 matches at 9 bases. Per the germline V gene, CDR1 is MNHEY and CDR2 is SMNVEV (reference sequence). V was clipped by 5 bases and J by 4 bases; unmatched bases: 9. The CDR3 consists of 15 residues. The CDR3 reads CASSRLLAGIYEQYF. CDR3 coding DNA: TGTGCCAGCAGTAGACTTCTAGCGGGGATTTACGAGCAGTACTTC.

CDR3 loop: CASSFVGGGNSPLHF. The CDR3 DNA reads TGTGCCAGCAGTTTCGTCGGGGGAGGAAATTCACCCCTCCACTTT. The chain uses TRBV28 and TRBJ1-6; D is perhaps TRBD1 (5 bases). Germline V gene sequence: CDR1 MDHEN, CDR2 SYDVKM. Trimming shortened V by 3 bases and J by 7 bases, and 13 bases separated the two germline ends. The CDR3 is 15 residues long.

The CDR3 bases are TGTGCCAGCAGCTTAGAGCCCCGGAGAGCGGGCCGGGTAGATGAGCAGTTCTTC. It is translated as CASSLEPRRAGRVDEQFF. The chain carries TRBV7-2 and TRBJ2-1, with a weak D call TRBD2 (6 bases). The CDR3 consists of 18 residues. CDR1 and CDR2 (germline): SGHTA, FQGNSA. Between the trimmed V and J ends, which lost 1 base and 8 bases, there was a span of 24 bases.

This clone was recorded once. The gene calls are TRBV7-6 and TRBJ1-5; D call uncertain. Germline V gene sequence: CDR1 SGHVS, CDR2 FNYEAQ. V dropped 0 bases and J dropped 6 bases, with 9 bases sitting between them. The CDR3 has 14 amino acids. CDR3 sequence reads: CASSLAPLRQPQHF. The CDR3 DNA sequence: TGTGCCAGCAGCTTAGCCCCCCTACGTCAGCCCCAGCATTTT.

The rearrangement uses TRBV28 and TRBJ1-6; 10 nucleotides align to TRBD1. V gave up 4 bases and J gave up 7 bases; unmatched junction bases: 10. The length of the CDR3 is 17 residues. Germline V gene sequence: CDR1 MDHEN, CDR2 SYDVKM. CDR3 region: CASSSTGGQGRNSPLHF. The CDR3 nucleotides are TGTGCCAGCAGTTCCACCGGGGGACAGGGGCGAAATTCACCCCTCCACTTT.

V gene TRBV30 combines with J gene TRBJ1-1; possibly TRBD1 for D (6 bases). The V and J ends lost 3 bases and 4 bases respectively, with 24 bases between them. CDR1 is GTSNPN and CDR2 is SVGIG in the germline V gene (reference sequence). This CDR3 region has 17 residues. Here the CDR3 DNA reads TGTGCCTGGAGCCGAGCTCCCTTACAGGGAAGGGCCACTGAAGCTTTCTTT. Protein: CAWSRAPLQGRATEAFF. The full variable domain, rest sourced from reference TRBV30 and TRBJ1-1, is SQTIHQWPATLVQPVGSPLSLECTVEGTSNPNLYWYRQAAGRGLQLLFYSVGIGQISSEVPQNLSASRPQDRQFILSSKKLLLSDSGFYLCAWSRAPLQGRATEAFFGQGTRLTVV.

This rearrangement joins TRBV28 to TRBJ2-2, with 7 positions matching TRBD1. The germline V gene has CDR1 MDHEN and CDR2 SYDVKM. The CDR3 consists of 18 residues. Trimming removed 6 bases from V and 6 bases from J; junction bases left unmatched: 19. The CDR3 protein is CASRSPWDRNSPSGELFF. The CDR3 DNA reads TGTGCCAGCAGATCCCCATGGGACAGAAATTCCCCTTCCGGGGAGCTGTTTTTT.

This clone came up a few times. The genes are TRBV10-3 and TRBJ1-2, with 8 bases lining up with TRBD1. CDR1 is ENHRY and CDR2 is SYGVKD in the germline V gene. The V gene end was trimmed by 3 bases and the J gene end by 4 bases; junction bases not matched to a gene: 7. CDR3 length: 15 residues. CDR3 sequence: CAISDKDRASYGYTF. The CDR3, as DNA: TGTGCCATCAGTGATAAGGACAGGGCCTCCTATGGCTACACCTTC.

This chain uses TRBV14 with TRBJ1-1; 8 bases line up with TRBD1. V shed 5 bases, J shed 3 bases, and the junction held 5 bases outside the gene matches. The CDR3 loop spans 14 amino acids. The germline gives CDR1 SGHDN, CDR2 FVKESK. As DNA, the CDR3 is TGTGCCAGCAGCGCGGACAGGGAAGACACTGAAGCTTTCTTT. This codes for CASSADREDTEAFF.

DNA of the CDR3: TGTGCCAGCAGTGGGGGGCCTCCGGGAGGGGGCCAAGAGACCCAGTACTTC. It encodes CASSGGPPGGGQETQYF. The V gene is TRBV6-1, the J gene TRBJ2-5, with 8 bases fitting TRBD2. This CDR3 has 17 amino acids. Looked up from germline, CDR1 is MNHNS and CDR2 is SASEGT. Germline trimming cut 4 bases from V and 1 base from J; bases unmatched to any gene: 11.

This clone has just a few counts. The chain has TRBV12-3 or TRBV12-4 and TRBJ1-2; the D is unclear. The CDR3 is 13 amino acids. V lost 3 bases and J lost 4, with 9 bases in between. The CDR3 region is CASSFGSAYGYTF. For the CDR3, the DNA is TGTGCCAGCAGTTTTGGCAGCGCCTATGGCTACACCTTC.

This clone was counted a few times. This chain uses TRBV7-2 with TRBJ2-7; D is ambiguous. Trimming took 2 bases from V and 1 from J, leaving 6 bases between them. The germline CDR1 and CDR2 sequences are SGHTA and FQGNSA. This CDR3 region has 13 residues. The CDR3 DNA sequence: TGTGCCAGCAGCTTACTTCGGTCCTACGAGCAGTACTTC. This codes for CASSLLRSYEQYF.

This clone occurred once. V usage is TRBV20-1 and J usage is TRBJ1-6, with D tentatively TRBD1 (6 bases). The CDR3 runs 14 residues. The V gene lost 3 bases and the J gene lost 5 bases, with 11 bases spanning the gap. Germline V CDR1 and CDR2: DFQATT, SNEGSKA (reference sequence). The CDR3 DNA reads TGCAGTGCTAGTATTGGGGGCAATAATTCACCCCTCCACTTT. It translates to CSASIGGNNSPLHF.

The chain joins TRBV3-1 (or the pseudogene TRBV3-2) to TRBJ1-4; D perhaps matches TRBD1 (5 bases). V was pared by 3 bases and J by 0 bases, with 29 bases between. Germline V gene data show CDR1 as LGHDT and CDR2 as YNNKEL (reference sequence). The CDR3 loop spans 22 amino acids. The CDR3 protein is CASSQVSPLRANYLSTNEKLFF. DNA of the CDR3: TGTGCCAGCAGCCAGGTCTCCCCCCTCAGGGCCAACTACCTATCAACTAATGAAAAACTGTTTTTT.

The V call is TRBV5-5, the J call TRBJ2-2; D is unclear. Trimming cost V 4 bases and J 3 bases, with 10 bases left between them. The V gene's germline CDR1 is SGHKS and CDR2 YYEKEE (reference sequence). The CDR3 is 14 amino acids. As DNA, the CDR3 is TGTGCCAGCAGCGTCGAGTTCGACACCGGGGAGCTGTTTTTT. It codes for CASSVEFDTGELFF.